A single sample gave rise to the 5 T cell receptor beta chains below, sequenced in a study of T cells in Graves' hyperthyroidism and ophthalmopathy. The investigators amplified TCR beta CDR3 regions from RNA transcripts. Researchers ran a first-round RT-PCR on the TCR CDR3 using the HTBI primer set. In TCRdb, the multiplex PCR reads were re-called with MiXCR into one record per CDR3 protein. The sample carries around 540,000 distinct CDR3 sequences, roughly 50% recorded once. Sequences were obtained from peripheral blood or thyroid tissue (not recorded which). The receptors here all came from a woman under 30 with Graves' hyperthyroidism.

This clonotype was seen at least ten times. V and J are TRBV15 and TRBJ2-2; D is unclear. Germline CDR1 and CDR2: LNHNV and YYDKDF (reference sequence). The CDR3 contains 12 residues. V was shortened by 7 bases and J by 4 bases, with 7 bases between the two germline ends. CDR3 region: CATNPGTGELFF. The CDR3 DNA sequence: TGTGCCACCAATCCCGGCACCGGGGAGCTGTTTTTT. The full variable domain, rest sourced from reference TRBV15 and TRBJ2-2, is DAMVIQNPRYQVTQFGKPVTLSCSQTLNHNVMYWYQQKSSQAPKLLFHYYDKDFNNEADTPDNFQSRRPNTSFCFLDIRSPGLGDTAMYLCATNPGTGELFFGEGSRLTVL.

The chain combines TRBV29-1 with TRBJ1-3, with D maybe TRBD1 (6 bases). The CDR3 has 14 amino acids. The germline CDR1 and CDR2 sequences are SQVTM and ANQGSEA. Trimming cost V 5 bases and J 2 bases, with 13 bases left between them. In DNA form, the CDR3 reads TGCAGCGTTTTATTACAGGGCGCTGGAAACACCATATATTTT. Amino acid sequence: CSVLLQGAGNTIYF.

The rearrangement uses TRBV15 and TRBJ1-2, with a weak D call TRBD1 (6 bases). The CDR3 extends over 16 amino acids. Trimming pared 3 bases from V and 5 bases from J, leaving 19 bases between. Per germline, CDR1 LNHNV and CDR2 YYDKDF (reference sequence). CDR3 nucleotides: TGTGCCACCAGCAGTGAAGATGGCAGGGGCAGTTATGGCTACACCTTC. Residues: CATSSEDGRGSYGYTF.

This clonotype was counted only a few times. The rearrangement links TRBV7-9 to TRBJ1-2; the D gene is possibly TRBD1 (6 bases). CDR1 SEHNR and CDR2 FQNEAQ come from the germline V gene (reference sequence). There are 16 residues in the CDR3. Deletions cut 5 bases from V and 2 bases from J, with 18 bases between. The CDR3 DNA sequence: TGTGCCAGCAGCAGCCGGACAGTTAGACCGAACTATGGCTACACCTTC. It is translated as CASSSRTVRPNYGYTF.

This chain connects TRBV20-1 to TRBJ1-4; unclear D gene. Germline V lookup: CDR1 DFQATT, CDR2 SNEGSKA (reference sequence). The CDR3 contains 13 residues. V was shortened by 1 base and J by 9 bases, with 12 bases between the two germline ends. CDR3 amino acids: CSARGQENQKLFF. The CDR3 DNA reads TGCAGTGCTAGAGGGCAGGAAAATCAAAAACTGTTTTTT.